This TCR beta chain was recorded in a study of blood T cell repertoires in COVID-19. Study in general: COVID-19 samples from acute and convalescent phases originated in the United States, Italy and Spain. PBMCs, B-cell-depleted T cells, or T cells provided the cDNA or gDNA that made up the material.

Germline loops: CDR1 MRHNA, CDR2 SNTAGT. After removal of 7 bases from V and 4 bases from J, the junction contained 3 bases not matched to a gene. This CDR3 has 13 amino acids. Per the study methods: Amplifying reference gene primers gave estimates of nucleated cell counts. The method was immunoSEQ multiplex PCR; TCRdb's version includes in-frame clones alone and lacks a portion of them. The V and J calls and clone size come from that table; D and trimming were worked out from the DNA. Found here are over 200,000 clones, about nine tenths of them singletons; the top ten hold around 2.8%. In its sample, this clone is medium-sized.

Sequenced material: peripheral blood. This receptor was obtained from a woman aged 55-69 years with acute or convalescent COVID-19. The chain recombines TRBV6-4 with TRBJ2-3, with TRBD1 matching over 9 bases. CDR3 DNA: TGTGCCAGCACAAACAGGGGGCCAGATACGCAGTATTTT. Amino acids: CASTNRGPDTQYF.